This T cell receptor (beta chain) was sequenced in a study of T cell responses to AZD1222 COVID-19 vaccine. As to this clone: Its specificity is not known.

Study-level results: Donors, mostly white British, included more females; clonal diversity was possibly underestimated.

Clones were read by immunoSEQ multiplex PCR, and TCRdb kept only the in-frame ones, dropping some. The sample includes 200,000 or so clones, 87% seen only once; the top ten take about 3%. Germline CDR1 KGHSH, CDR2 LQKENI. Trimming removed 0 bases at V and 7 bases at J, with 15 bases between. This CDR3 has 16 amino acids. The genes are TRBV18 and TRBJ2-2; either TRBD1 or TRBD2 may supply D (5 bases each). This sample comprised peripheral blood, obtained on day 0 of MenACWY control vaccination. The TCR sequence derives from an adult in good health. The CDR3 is CASSPPRDPRVGELFF. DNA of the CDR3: TGTGCCAGCTCACCACCGAGGGACCCAAGGGTCGGGGAGCTGTTTTTT.